The 29 T cell receptor beta chains reported below all come from one sample, sequenced in a study of regulatory T cells in long-lasting Graves disease (dated by TCRdb to the early 2020s). Reading the label with the study, this specimen's time point is: newly diagnosed GD, antithyroid drugs for less than 3 months. For both TCR sequencing and RNA sequencing, RNA was extracted from PBMCs using TRIzol. Library preparation employed multiplex PCR. The listed sequencing device is Illumina HiSeq 4000. TCR beta libraries were built with iRepertoire HTBI primers and Arm-PCR amplification of CDR3 regions. The raw public reads went through TCRdb reprocessing: fastp at Q25, MiXCR clone calling, in-frame beta chains kept. For every CDR3 protein sequence, its rows merge into one entry that carries the most common genes and DNA. In this sample the table shows about 430,000 distinct CDR3 sequences, around 16% of which occur a single time. Of the sample, approximately 7.8% falls within the top ten clones.

The same data also went into a second study, on T cells in Graves' hyperthyroidism and ophthalmopathy.

Sample: peripheral blood mononuclear cells (PBMCs), taken at new diagnosis, from a patient treated with antithyroid drugs. The receptors were gathered from a woman aged 40 to 49 with Graves disease. Donor details come from another sample of the same person, matched by shared clones.

This clonotype was detected many times. The chain uses TRBV28 and TRBJ2-3, with D uncertain. CDR3 size: 15 residues. Germline loops: CDR1 MDHEN, CDR2 SYDVKM. Between the trimmed V and J ends, which lost 3 bases and 2 bases, there was a span of 12 bases. CDR3 nucleotide sequence: TGTGCCAGCAGTTTTTTACGGCAGTCCACAGATACGCAGTATTTT. This translates into CASSFLRQSTDTQYF.

The rearrangement joins TRBV24-1 to TRBJ1-5; 12 bases map to TRBD1. CDR3 length: 17 residues. V gave up 2 bases and J gave up 5 bases; unmatched junction bases: 6. Germline CDR1 and CDR2: KGHDR and SFDVKD. CDR3 sequence reads: CATSDSGTGGSYQPQHF. CDR3 nucleotide sequence: TGTGCCACCAGTGATTCGGGGACAGGGGGCAGTTATCAGCCCCAGCATTTT.

This clonotype was recorded at least ten times. The rearrangement joins TRBV18 to TRBJ1-5; no clear D gene. Germline CDR1 and CDR2: KGHSH and LQKENI. Deletions cut 9 bases from V and 0 bases from J, with 18 bases between. CDR3 length equals 16 residues. The DNA of the CDR3 is TGTGCCAGGGAGAAGGAACAGAACTATAGCAATCAGCCCCAGCATTTT. Its protein product is CAREKEQNYSNQPQHF.

In regard to this clonotype: A much larger clone differs by one base, so this may be a read error. This sequence joins TRBV5-4 and TRBJ2-2, with D perhaps matching TRBD2 (5 bases). Germline V gene sequence: CDR1 SGHNT, CDR2 YYREEE (reference sequence). The CDR3 consists of 13 residues. V was trimmed by 6 bases and J by 1 base, leaving 7 bases between them. The CDR3 DNA follows: TGTGCCAGCATAAGCGGGAACACCGGGGAGCTGTTTTTT. Translated, it gives CASISGNTGELFF.

This clonotype was seen at least ten times. This chain uses TRBV15 with TRBJ2-1; either TRBD1 or TRBD2 may fit D (6 bases each). CDR3 length equals 15 residues. Germline V CDR1 and CDR2: LNHNV, YYDKDF (reference sequence). V was trimmed by 1 base and J by 5 bases, leaving 12 bases between them. The CDR3 here is CATSRVGGSNNEQFF. CDR3 DNA: TGTGCCACCAGCAGAGTAGGGGGGAGCAACAATGAGCAGTTCTTC.

The gene calls are TRBV19 and TRBJ2-7; the D gene is possibly TRBD1 (6 bases). The germline gives CDR1 LNHDA, CDR2 SQIVND (reference sequence). The CDR3 spans 14 residues. With 2 bases removed from V and 3 bases from J, the gap between germline ends came to 11 bases. CDR3 DNA sequence: TGTGCCAGTAGTATATCTTACAGGGACTACGAGCAGTACTTC. Translation gives CASSISYRDYEQYF.

The chain recombines TRBV6-1 with TRBJ2-5, with D perhaps matching TRBD2 (6 bases). This CDR3 is 12 amino acids long. Germline CDR1 reads MNHNS; CDR2 reads SASEGT. Trimming removed 7 bases at V and 5 bases at J, with 11 bases between. The CDR3 reads CASTRGMETQYF. CDR3 nucleotides: TGTGCCAGCACTCGCGGGATGGAGACCCAGTACTTC.

The table lists this clonotype with many counts. The chain joins TRBV3-1 to TRBJ2-1; 10 bases are a match to TRBD2. Germline trimming cut 4 bases from V and 9 bases from J; bases unmatched to any gene: 30. CDR1 is LGHDT and CDR2 is YNNKEL in the germline V gene (reference sequence). This CDR3 has 22 amino acids. The CDR3 region has the DNA TGTGCCAGCAGCCGACAAACCCTGACTATGGGGTCGGCTAGCGGGAGTCTGGTTGAGCAGTTCTTC. Its protein product is CASSRQTLTMGSASGSLVEQFF.

This clonotype was detected ten times or more. The CDR3 DNA reads as TGCAGTGCTAGGCCAGGGGAGTACGAGCAGTACTTC. It specifies CSARPGEYEQYF. The chain has TRBV20-1 and TRBJ2-7, with D tentatively TRBD1 (6 bases). The V end lost 3 bases, the J end lost 4 bases, and 10 bases lay between the germline ends. This CDR3 spans 12 amino acids. The V gene's germline CDR1 is DFQATT and CDR2 SNEGSKA (reference sequence).

In the case of this clonotype: Just one base apart from a much larger clone, this may be a read error. V and J are TRBV4-3 and TRBJ2-1, with 7 bases lining up with TRBD2. Germline-derived CDR1 and CDR2 are LGHNA and YSLEER. The CDR3 has 16 residues. With V trimmed by 5 bases and J by 0 bases, 7 bases remained unmatched. The CDR3 DNA reads TGCGCCAGCAGCTGCCGTCCTAGCGGCTCCTACAATGAGCAGTTCTTC. Amino acids: CASSCRPSGSYNEQFF.

This clonotype showed up many times. The chain employs TRBV29-1 and TRBJ1-1; D is undetermined. The CDR3 spans 12 residues. V dropped 2 bases and J dropped 4 bases, with 8 bases sitting between them. The germline V gene encodes CDR1 SQVTM and CDR2 ANQGSEA. CDR3 amino acids: CSVETMGTEAFF. The CDR3 bases are TGCAGCGTTGAAACAATGGGCACTGAAGCTTTCTTT.

This clonotype occurred many times. One junction end does not reproduce the germline sequence, and a read error may be involved. V gene TRBV12-3 or TRBV12-4 combines with J gene TRBJ2-2; tentative D call: TRBD2 (5 bases). The CDR3 runs to 14 residues. CDR3 bases: TGTGCCAGCAGTAATGTGGGCACCCTCGGGAAGCTGTTTTTT. Its translation: CASSNVGTLGKLFF.

This clonotype was counted many times. V gene TRBV29-1 combines with J gene TRBJ1-1, with 11 bases matching TRBD1. The CDR3 spans 14 residues. The germline gives CDR1 SQVTM, CDR2 ANQGSEA. V lost 1 base and J lost 5; bases outside the gene matches: 3. CDR3 sequence reads: CSVEGDRGWTEAFF. The CDR3 region has the DNA TGCAGCGTTGAAGGGGACAGGGGGTGGACTGAAGCTTTCTTT.

Ten or more counts support this clonotype. The V call is TRBV5-1, the J call TRBJ2-7; the match to TRBD1 covers 10 bases. Germline V gene data show CDR1 as SGHRS and CDR2 as YFSETQ. This CDR3 contains 17 residues. V trimming: 0 bases; J trimming: 6 bases; junction bases outside the gene matches: 12. CDR3: CASSLGLGTGVPSEQYF. The CDR3 nucleotides are TGCGCCAGCAGCTTGGGCCTTGGGACAGGGGTCCCCTCCGAGCAGTACTTC.

This clonotype was counted ten times or more. This sequence joins TRBV20-1 and TRBJ2-7, with 9 bases identical to TRBD2. The J segment lost 2 bases and the V segment lost 1 base, leaving 6 bases of the junction unmatched. The germline CDR1 and CDR2 sequences are DFQATT and SNEGSKA (reference sequence). This CDR3 is built from 15 residues. CDR3 DNA: TGCAGTGCTAGAGCCAAAGCGGGAGGAACCTACGAGCAGTACTTC. Protein sequence: CSARAKAGGTYEQYF.

This chain joins TRBV15 and TRBJ2-3; 12 nucleotides line up with TRBD2. J lost 4 bases, V lost 3 bases, and 11 bases had no gene match. This CDR3 contains 18 residues. Germline V CDR1 and CDR2: LNHNV, YYDKDF (reference sequence). This CDR3 reads CATSSGLAGTGGADTQYF. The CDR3 DNA reads as TGTGCCACCAGCAGCGGACTAGCGGGAACAGGGGGGGCAGATACGCAGTATTTT.

This clonotype has at least ten counts. The chain has TRBV12-3 or TRBV12-4 and TRBJ1-2, with unresolved D. CDR3 length: 16 amino acids. V was shortened by 5 bases and J by 0 bases, with 16 bases between the two germline ends. CDR3 bases: TGTGCCAGCAGTCCCGAAGCGGCTCCAGCTAACTATGGCTACACCTTC. It yields the protein CASSPEAAPANYGYTF.

This clonotype was detected many times. V gene TRBV12-3 or TRBV12-4 combines with J gene TRBJ2-7; TRBD1 might be the D (5 bases). The ends were cut back, 5 bases at V and 3 bases at J, with 20 bases in the middle. CDR3 length equals 16 residues. The DNA for the CDR3 is TGTGCCAGCAGTACCGTGGGGCTGTGGGCCCTCTACGAGCAGTACTTC. Protein product: CASSTVGLWALYEQYF.

This clonotype was seen at least ten times. The chain joins TRBV29-1 to TRBJ1-2, with D possibly being TRBD1 (6 bases). The CDR3 is made up of 13 amino acids. V lost 5 bases and J lost 5, with 15 bases in between. The germline V gene encodes CDR1 SQVTM and CDR2 ANQGSEA. The CDR3 DNA sequence: TGCAGCGTTACCCTCCGGGACAATTATGGCTACACCTTC. Amino acids: CSVTLRDNYGYTF.

V and J are TRBV2 and TRBJ2-1, with TRBD1 matching over 7 bases. Losses at the gene ends were 6 bases for V and 4 bases for J; bases not matched to a gene: 0. The germline gives CDR1 SNHLY, CDR2 FYNNEI. The length of the CDR3 is 12 residues. CDR3 residues: CASRGQYNEQFF. As DNA, the CDR3 is TGTGCCAGCAGGGGACAGTACAATGAGCAGTTCTTC.

The rearrangement links TRBV11-2 to TRBJ2-1; 10 positions agree with TRBD1. Losses at the gene ends were 4 bases for V and 2 bases for J; bases not matched to a gene: 5. The CDR3 sequence is 16 residues long. Germline CDR1 and CDR2: SGHAT and FQNNGV. The CDR3 protein is CASSSRTGGTYNEQFF. Here the CDR3 DNA reads TGTGCCAGCAGCTCAAGGACAGGGGGGACCTACAATGAGCAGTTCTTC.

Concerning this clonotype itself: One end of the junction fails to match germline, which may point to a read error. The chain couples TRBV7-3 to TRBJ2-5; possibly TRBD2 for D (6 bases). Germline CDR1 reads SGHTA; CDR2 reads FQGTGA. The CDR3 loop spans 15 amino acids. CDR3 region: CASSLYGGQGNERFF. The CDR3 DNA follows: TGTGCCAGCAGCTTATACGGGGGTCAGGGCAATGAGCGGTTCTTC.

This clonotype has at least ten counts. The chain joins TRBV20-1 to TRBJ2-5; D is possibly TRBD1 (6 bases). The V and J ends lost 5 bases and 2 bases respectively, with 12 bases between them. This CDR3 contains 13 residues. Germline V gives CDR1 DFQATT, CDR2 SNEGSKA (reference sequence). CDR3 nucleotide sequence: TGCAGTGCTGGACGGACAGATCAAGAGACCCAGTACTTC. Amino acids: CSAGRTDQETQYF.

This clonotype appeared many times. The rearrangement uses TRBV7-9 and TRBJ2-3; 8 positions match TRBD1. The germline V gene has CDR1 SEHNR and CDR2 FQNEAQ (reference sequence). V was clipped by 4 bases and J by 2 bases; unmatched bases: 11. The CDR3 loop spans 17 amino acids. In DNA, the CDR3 is TGTGCCAGCAGCTCCCCGCGACAGGGGATATTCACAGATACGCAGTATTTT. Its protein product is CASSSPRQGIFTDTQYF.

The chain joins TRBV7-9 to TRBJ2-7, with D possibly TRBD1 on 7 matching bases. The CDR3 has 16 residues. The germline V gene has CDR1 SEHNR and CDR2 FQNEAQ (reference sequence). The V gene lost 4 bases and the J gene lost 0 bases, with 16 bases spanning the gap. The CDR3 spells CASSSPRGDSSYEQYF. CDR3 bases: TGTGCCAGCAGCTCCCCTAGGGGGGACAGCTCCTACGAGCAGTACTTC.

In its sample, this clonotype was seen a few times. The chain is built from TRBV27 and TRBJ1-5, with 8 bases that match TRBD1. CDR3 length: 14 amino acids. V was clipped by 2 bases and J by 5 bases; unmatched bases: 2. Germline values: CDR1 MNHEY, CDR2 SMNVEV (reference sequence). CDR3 nucleotide sequence: TGTGCCAGCAGTTTAGGGACAGGCCATCAGCCCCAGCATTTT. Protein: CASSLGTGHQPQHF.

The CDR3 nucleotides read TGTGCCAGCAGCCCCTTTGGAAGCGTCTCTGGAAACACCATATATTTT. Translation: CASSPFGSVSGNTIYF. The chain employs TRBV7-2 and TRBJ1-3; the D is unclear. The ends were cut back, 5 bases at V and 0 bases at J, with 14 bases in the middle. The length of the CDR3 is 16 residues. Germline assignment: CDR1 SGHTA and CDR2 FQGNSA.

There are a few counts of this clonotype. The chain's CDR3 is CSARDGGPSSYNSPLHF. The CDR3 nucleotides read TGCAGTGCTAGAGATGGTGGCCCGAGCTCCTATAATTCACCCCTCCACTTT. The genes are TRBV20-1 and TRBJ1-6; no clear D. CDR3 length: 17 residues. In germline, CDR1 is DFQATT, CDR2 SNEGSKA (reference sequence). The germline V and J ends were trimmed by 0 bases and 0 bases, with 12 bases remaining between them.

The chain combines TRBV19 with TRBJ1-5, with D possibly TRBD1 on 6 matching bases. Per the germline V gene, CDR1 is LNHDA and CDR2 is SQIVND (reference sequence). V lost 5 bases, J lost 4 bases, and 15 bases lay in between. The length of the CDR3 is 15 residues. The chain's CDR3 is CASSQGQSFNQPQHF. DNA of the CDR3: TGTGCCAGTAGTCAAGGACAGTCCTTTAATCAGCCCCAGCATTTT.